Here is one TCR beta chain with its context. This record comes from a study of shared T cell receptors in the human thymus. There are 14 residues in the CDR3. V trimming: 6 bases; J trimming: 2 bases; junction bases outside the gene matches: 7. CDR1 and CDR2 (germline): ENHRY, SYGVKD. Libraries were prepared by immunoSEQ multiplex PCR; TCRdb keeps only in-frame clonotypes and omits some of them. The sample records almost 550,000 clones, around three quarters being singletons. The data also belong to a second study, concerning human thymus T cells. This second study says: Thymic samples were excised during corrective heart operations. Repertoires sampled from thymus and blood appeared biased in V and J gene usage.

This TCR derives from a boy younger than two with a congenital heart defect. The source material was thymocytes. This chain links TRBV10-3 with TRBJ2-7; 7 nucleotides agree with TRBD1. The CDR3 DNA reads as TGTGCCATCAGAGAGGGGACAGACACCTACGAGCAGTACTTC. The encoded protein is CAIREGTDTYEQYF.